Following are 24 T cell receptor beta chains from one sample sequenced in a study of CD8+ T cells in alopecia areata (dated by TCRdb to between 2017 and 2018). The intended sense of this specimen's time point label: baseline before oral tofacitinib. Library creation used the immunoSEQ multiplex PCR assay. For TCR sequencing, RNA was extracted from every sample and reverse transcribed into cDNA to serve as template. Imported from immuneACCESS, the table was reduced by TCRdb to in-frame sequences with V and J called. These copies leave out some clones; in studies compared against another copy, an unresolved V gene accounts for under half, and the cause of the remainder is not known. The sample table records 200,000 to 250,000 clones; roughly 57% of these occur just once. Of the sample, 0.45% falls within the top ten clones. The sequencing here drew on CD4+ T cells sorted from blood, taken at week 0. The origin of the receptors is a human donor with alopecia areata.

The chain has TRBV29-1 and TRBJ2-3; TRBD2 agrees at 10 bases. CDR1 and CDR2 from the germline V gene are SQVTM and ANQGSEA. The CDR3 consists of 16 residues. Trimming at V came to 4 bases and at J to 6 bases, leaving 13 bases not matched to a gene. The CDR3, as DNA: TGCAGCGTTGCCCCCCAGCGGGGGGGTTCCGGGGATACGCAGTATTTT. This gives the protein CSVAPQRGGSGDTQYF.

The chain joins TRBV27 to TRBJ1-2, with D hard to call. Germline V CDR1 and CDR2: MNHEY, SMNVEV (reference sequence). V lost 5 bases, J lost 5 bases, and 15 bases lay in between. The CDR3 spans 14 residues. The CDR3 DNA follows: TGTGCCAGCAGTCCCTCCTCCGGCGGGTATGGCTACACCTTC. Translating it yields CASSPSSGGYGYTF.

This clone has just a few counts. The rearrangement links TRBV5-1 to TRBJ2-3; TRBD1 aligns across 7 bases. The trim removed 4 bases at V and 4 bases at J, leaving 3 bases unmatched. The V gene's germline CDR1 is SGHRS and CDR2 YFSETQ. The CDR3 spans 13 residues. CDR3 residues: CASSNQGADTQYF. CDR3 DNA: TGCGCCAGCAGCAACCAGGGGGCAGATACGCAGTATTTT.

This chain joins TRBV27 and TRBJ1-4; the D is unclear. This CDR3 has 14 amino acids. Trimming took off 5 bases at V and 3 bases at J, with 10 bases between the two ends. The germline V gene encodes CDR1 MNHEY and CDR2 SMNVEV (reference sequence). The CDR3 coding sequence is TGTGCCAGCAGTCTCCAGAGTTCTAATGAAAAACTGTTTTTT. Translating gives CASSLQSSNEKLFF.

The chain links TRBV4-1 to TRBJ2-7; D is possibly TRBD1 (6 bases). The CDR3 has 13 residues. V shed 3 bases and J shed 2 bases, with 8 bases lying between them. The V gene's germline CDR1 is MGHRA and CDR2 YSYEKL. The CDR3 spells CASSQTGTYEQYF. CDR3 DNA sequence: TGCGCCAGCAGCCAGACAGGAACCTACGAGCAGTACTTC.

This chain joins TRBV7-9 and TRBJ1-2, with TRBD1 matching over 7 bases. Germline V gene sequence: CDR1 SEHNR, CDR2 FQNEAQ (reference sequence). This CDR3 contains 14 residues. V shed 5 bases, J shed 7 bases, and the junction held 10 bases outside the gene matches. The CDR3 nucleotides read TGTGCCAGCAGCCCAGCGACAGGGTCGGCTGGCTACACCTTC. It translates to CASSPATGSAGYTF.

This clone appeared once. The rearrangement joins TRBV7-2 to TRBJ1-5; TRBD1 aligns across 8 bases. The CDR3 contains 16 residues. Germline assignment: CDR1 SGHTA and CDR2 FQGNSA. V was pared by 1 base and J by 5 bases, with 7 bases of the junction left unmatched. The CDR3 nucleotides are TGTGCCAGCAGCTTAGGGACAGGGAGGCTGGATCAGCCCCAGCATTTT. Its translation is CASSLGTGRLDQPQHF.

This chain connects TRBV10-3 to TRBJ1-5; D ambiguous. Looked up from germline, CDR1 is ENHRY and CDR2 is SYGVKD. The CDR3 loop spans 14 amino acids. V lost 3 bases to trimming and J lost 9 bases, with 15 bases between them. The CDR3 sequence: CAISDYGVSTPQHF. CDR3 nucleotide sequence: TGTGCCATCAGTGATTATGGGGTTTCCACGCCCCAGCATTTT.

This clone was seen many times. The chain uses TRBV6-1 and TRBJ1-1; D not resolved. Germline V gene lookup returns CDR1 MNHNS and CDR2 SASEGT. This CDR3 has 10 residues. Trimming cost V 8 bases and J 10 bases, with 11 bases left between them. The CDR3 nucleotides read TGTGCCAGCGGGCCTCGGAGAGCTTTCTTT. Translated, it gives CASGPRRAFF.

The chain has TRBV7-9 and TRBJ2-7; 8 bases match TRBD1. V gave up 8 bases and J gave up 1 base; unmatched junction bases: 13. This CDR3 has 16 amino acids. Germline loops: CDR1 SEHNR, CDR2 FQNEAQ (reference sequence). This chain's CDR3 is CASQERQDRESYEQYF. Here the CDR3 DNA reads TGTGCCAGCCAAGAACGACAGGACAGGGAATCCTACGAGCAGTACTTC.

The chain recombines TRBV2 with TRBJ2-1, with D possibly being TRBD1 (6 bases). CDR1 is SNHLY and CDR2 is FYNNEI in the germline V gene. This CDR3 comprises 13 residues. The V and J ends lost 6 bases and 4 bases respectively, with 10 bases between them. CDR3 region: CASSSTGYNEQFF. The CDR3 DNA reads TGTGCCAGCAGCTCGACAGGTTACAATGAGCAGTTCTTC.

This clone was found many times. The chain couples TRBV2 to TRBJ1-4, with 8 bases aligning to TRBD1. The CDR3 totals 16 residues. Looked up from germline, CDR1 is SNHLY and CDR2 is FYNNEI. Unmatched junction bases numbered 11, after V lost 1 base and J lost 10 bases. The CDR3 region is CASSEGAWTGSRKLFF. In DNA form, the CDR3 reads TGTGCCAGCAGTGAAGGGGCCTGGACAGGGAGTCGAAAACTGTTTTTT. The entire variable domain, with the rest obtained from reference TRBV2 and TRBJ1-4, is as follows: EPEVTQTPSHQVTQMGQEVILRCVPISNHLYFYWYRQILGQKVEFLVSFYNNEISEKSEIFDDQFSVERPDGSNFTLKIRSTKLEDSAMYFCASSEGAWTGSRKLFFGSGTQLSVL.

This clone was found many times. This sequence joins TRBV10-3 and TRBJ2-7; the match to TRBD2 covers 11 bases. CDR1 is ENHRY and CDR2 is SYGVKD in the germline V gene. The CDR3 has 14 residues. J was trimmed by 4 bases and V by 2 bases; bases with no gene match: 1. The CDR3 is CAISETSGRYEQYF. CDR3 bases: TGTGCCATCAGTGAGACTAGCGGGAGATACGAGCAGTACTTC.

The chain uses TRBV9 and TRBJ2-7, with a possible D match to TRBD1 (8 bases). Deletions cut 3 bases from V and 9 bases from J, with 19 bases between. The CDR3 spans 14 residues. The germline gives CDR1 SGDLS, CDR2 YYNGEE. This chain's CDR3 is CASSATGEGWRQYF. CDR3 nucleotide sequence: TGTGCCAGCAGCGCGACAGGGGAGGGTTGGCGGCAGTACTTC.

V and J are TRBV27 and TRBJ1-1; 7 nucleotides agree with TRBD1. V shed 7 bases, J shed 0 bases, and the junction held 11 bases outside the gene matches. The CDR3 consists of 16 residues. Germline V gene data show CDR1 as MNHEY and CDR2 as SMNVEV (reference sequence). The CDR3 here is CASNRGQATLNTEAFF. The CDR3 region has the DNA TGTGCCAGCAATCGAGGACAGGCGACCCTGAACACTGAAGCTTTCTTT.

This sequence joins TRBV7-2 and TRBJ1-2; TRBD1 matches at 8 bases. Germline CDR1 SGHTA, CDR2 FQGNSA. CDR3 length equals 14 residues. Trimming removed 5 bases from V and 2 bases from J; junction bases left unmatched: 4. The CDR3 DNA follows: TGTGCCAGCAGCCCCGGACAGGGAAACTATGGCTACACCTTC. Translation gives CASSPGQGNYGYTF.

V is TRBV2 and J is TRBJ2-1, with TRBD2 matching 12 bases. J lost 9 bases, V lost 3 bases, and 6 bases had no gene match. Germline CDR1 reads SNHLY; CDR2 reads FYNNEI. CDR3 size: 15 residues. In DNA form, the CDR3 reads TGTGCCAGCAGTGACGCTAGCGGGGGGGCTACTGAGCAGTTCTTC. Protein: CASSDASGGATEQFF.

This clone has more than one count but fewer than ten. The chain employs TRBV10-1 and TRBJ2-3; 9 bases are a match to TRBD1. From germline, CDR1 is WNHNN and CDR2 SYGVQD (reference sequence). The J segment lost 2 bases and the V segment lost 6 bases, leaving 6 bases of the junction unmatched. This CDR3 has 15 amino acids. The CDR3 loop is CASSPGQGTTDTQYF. The CDR3 DNA follows: TGCGCCAGCAGCCCGGGACAGGGCACCACAGATACGCAGTATTTT.

The V gene is TRBV7-8, the J gene TRBJ2-7; the D call may be TRBD1 or TRBD2 (5 bases each). This CDR3 is built from 16 residues. Germline lookup yields CDR1 SGHVS and CDR2 FQNEAQ. Between the trimmed V and J ends, which lost 1 base and 2 bases, there was a span of 15 bases. The CDR3 coding sequence is TGTGCCAGCAGCTTAGGAGGGCAGGAAGGGGCCTACGAGCAGTACTTC. This encodes CASSLGGQEGAYEQYF.

V gene TRBV25-1 combines with J gene TRBJ2-5; no clear D. V was clipped by 4 bases and J by 4 bases, with 10 bases between them. The length of the CDR3 is 13 residues. The V gene's germline CDR1 is MGHDK and CDR2 SYGVNS. CDR3 protein: CASSATPGETQYF. Written as DNA, the CDR3 is TGTGCCAGCAGTGCGACCCCGGGAGAGACCCAGTACTTC.

This clone was picked up a small number of times. This chain links TRBV29-1 with TRBJ2-1, with TRBD1 matching 9 bases. CDR1 and CDR2 (germline): SQVTM, ANQGSEA. The CDR3 is 14 residues long. J lost 4 bases, V lost 6 bases, and 7 bases had no gene match. The CDR3 protein is CSVGQGLDYNEQFF. The CDR3, as DNA: TGCAGCGTGGGACAGGGTTTAGATTACAATGAGCAGTTCTTC.

The chain has TRBV5-1 and TRBJ2-1; the D is unclear. Germline lookup yields CDR1 SGHRS and CDR2 YFSETQ. CDR3 length: 13 amino acids. V was trimmed by 0 bases and J by 9 bases, leaving 10 bases between them. The CDR3, as DNA: TGCGCCAGCAGCTTGGGCCGGTCCGGTGAGCAGTTCTTC. Translated: CASSLGRSGEQFF.

This clone came up once. The chain links TRBV18 to TRBJ1-5, with 7 positions matching TRBD1. The CDR3 extends over 15 amino acids. V lost 6 bases to trimming and J lost 2 bases; unmatched junction nucleotides: 7. In germline, CDR1 is KGHSH, CDR2 LQKENI. This chain's CDR3 is CASSSQGTGNQPQHF. The CDR3 DNA is TGTGCCAGCTCTTCCCAGGGGACAGGCAATCAGCCCCAGCATTTT.

This clone was observed a handful of times. The chain couples TRBV7-8 to TRBJ2-3, with unresolved D. The CDR3 has 13 residues. The ends were cut back, 0 bases at V and 8 bases at J, with 9 bases in the middle. Germline V gene lookup returns CDR1 SGHVS and CDR2 FQNEAQ. DNA of the CDR3: TGTGCCAGCAGCTTAGCGGGGTCAGCTACGCAGTATTTT. As protein: CASSLAGSATQYF.